In its sample, the clone carrying this TCR beta chain was seen a few times. This CDR3 comprises 13 residues. Germline CDR1 is SQVTM and CDR2 is ANQGSEA. The junction had 9 bases not matched to a gene; V was cut back by 4 bases and J by 10 bases. TCRdb passed the 5' RACE reads through MiXCR, listing each CDR3 protein once. This table holds 200,000 to 300,000 distinct CDR3 sequences, approximately 8% found once. The data were obtained in a study of identical twins. This same sample was also part of a study on yellow fever vaccine responses in identical twins.

Specimen: CD8+ T cells sorted from blood. This sequence was found in a woman aged 18-29 years in good health. The chain links TRBV29-1 to TRBJ2-1, with TRBD2 matching over 8 bases. As DNA, the CDR3 is TGCAGCGTTGCGGGGGGGACAACCGACGAGCAGTTCTTC. Translation gives CSVAGGTTDEQFF.